Given below is one T cell receptor (beta chain) in context. Its specificity is not known. Free of recent acute infections or vaccinations, the donors were healthy HIV-negative adults. PCR replicates from unsorted PBMC used around 320 ng DNA, and this amount was some 30,000 T cell genomes. Spread over ten immunoSEQ deep assay plates, unsorted PBMC DNA underwent sequencing. The table came from immunoSEQ multiplex PCR; TCRdb's copy has only in-frame clones and leaves some out. The table shows about half a million clones, with 70% to 80% occurring only once. This entry belongs to a study of shared clonotypes between healthy human individuals. Study observations and caveats: Genetic and exposure-history diversity was limited by the few donors.

This CDR3 spans 16 amino acids. CDR1 is SGHRS and CDR2 is YFSETQ in the germline V gene. Between the trimmed V and J ends, which lost 4 bases and 9 bases, there was a span of 22 bases. This rearrangement joins TRBV5-1 to TRBJ2-2; perhaps TRBD1 as D (7 bases). The sample taken for sequencing was PBMCs. This TCR was recovered from a woman in her 40s in good health. Some clones in this sample may be carry-over from other donors' samples. CDR3 in amino acids: CASSIGGGQLNRELFF. CDR3 sequence (DNA): TGCGCCAGCAGCATTGGAGGGGGACAGCTCAACCGGGAGCTGTTTTTT.